Listed below are T cell receptor beta chains from one sample, sequenced in a study of blood T cell repertoires in COVID-19. The method was immunoSEQ multiplex PCR; TCRdb's version includes in-frame clones alone and lacks a portion of them. The sample has under 450,000 clones, approximately 84% seen once. Sample: PBMCs or T cells enriched from blood (not recorded which). The receptor source for this set is a young woman who had recovered from COVID-19. CDR3s include the opening cysteine and the closing phenylalanine or tryptophan. The order of the fields is V gene, J gene, D gene, CDR3 DNA, CDR3 protein. A D gene is named only where the DNA matches it firmly.

>TRBV18|TRBJ2-7|NA
TGTGCCAGCTCACCAGAGTCCTACGAGCAGTACTTC
CASSPESYEQYF
>TRBV7-9|TRBJ1-3|NA
TGTGCCAGCAGCTTATTAGGGGATATCTCTGGAAACACCATATATTTT
CASSLLGDISGNTIYF
>TRBV27|TRBJ1-2|TRBD1
TGTGCCAGCAGCGGGACAGGGGGCAGGGGCTACACCTTC
CASSGTGGRGYTF
>TRBV6-5|TRBJ1-3|NA
TGTGCCAGCAGTTACTCATCTGGCAGAAACACCATATATTTT
CASSYSSGRNTIYF
>TRBV6-5|TRBJ1-2|NA
TGTGCCACATGTTACTCCACAGGGATCCATGGCTACACCTTC
CATCYSTGIHGYTF
>TRBV5-1|TRBJ2-7|TRBD1
TGCGCCAGCAGACCGGACAGGGTCGGGGAGCAGTACTTC
CASRPDRVGEQYF
>TRBV7-2|TRBJ2-7|NA
TGTGCCAGCAGCTTAGGTCGCGGGTTCTCCTACGAGCAGTACTTC
CASSLGRGFSYEQYF
>TRBV28|TRBJ1-6|NA
TGTGCCAGCAGTTTGATAGGGGATTCACCCCTCCACTTT
CASSLIGDSPLHF
>TRBV4-1|TRBJ2-7|NA
TGCGCCAGCAGCCACGATCCGGGACAAGTAGCCGAGCAGTACTTC
CASSHDPGQVAEQYF
>TRBV29-1|TRBJ2-2|NA
TGCAGCGTTGATCAGGGGAACACCGGGGAGCTGTTTTTT
CSVDQGNTGELFF
>TRBV10-1|TRBJ2-2|NA
TGCGCCAGCAGTGAAGGAGGGAACACCGGGGAGCTGTTTTTT
CASSEGGNTGELFF